Sequencing of this TCR beta chain was carried out in a study of tissue T cells after allogeneic stem cell transplantation. The wider study: This research-autopsy study prospectively enrolled adult allogeneic hematopoietic cell transplant recipients with steroid-refractory graft-versus-host disease.

The sample holds one count of this clone. Its antigen is undetermined. The germline V gene encodes CDR1 KGHSH and CDR2 LQKENI. CDR3 size: 17 residues. The V end lost 3 bases, the J end lost 4 bases, and 21 bases lay between the germline ends. Data came from immunoSEQ multiplex PCR; TCRdb stores just in-frame clones and leaves some out. The sample has approximately 45,000 clones, about nine tenths seen once; the top ten hold about 3.8%. General study results and limits: Motif-based clustering found tissue-specific repertoire signatures shared across patients, though few clones were shared.

This TCR was sampled from a woman aged 40-69 years who later had graft-versus-host disease after an allogeneic stem cell transplant. This chain joins TRBV18 and TRBJ1-2; no clear D. Sequenced here: blood, sampled before transplantation. CDR3 protein: CASSPLISGRVVYGYTF. The CDR3 coding sequence is TGTGCCAGCTCACCGCTAATTTCCGGACGTGTCGTCTATGGCTACACCTTC.